This T cell receptor (beta chain) appears in the sequencing data of a study of T cells after posttransplantation cyclophosphamide. Study-wide points: Donor-recipient repertoire similarity was low at 1-2 months, rising over year one. TRB clonality was highly associated with recipient CMV seropositivity and reactivation.

Germline assignment: CDR1 MNHEY and CDR2 SMNVEV (reference sequence). The CDR3 is 17 amino acids. Remarks on this clone: Its target is unknown.

Methotrexate plus calcineurin inhibitor accompanied controls' myeloablative marrow transplants; sampling was 1 year later. TCRdb's table, derived via immunoSEQ multiplex PCR, lists solely in-frame clones and lacks some. There are approximately 10,000 clones in the sample; roughly 90% occur only once, and under 30% lies in the top ten. This chain uses TRBV27 with TRBJ2-5, with D possibly being TRBD2 (6 bases). The DNA end is more similar to TRBJ2-7, so the J call may be wrong. The receptor was isolated from a male patient aged 25-45 years who received an allogeneic stem cell transplant from an unrelated donor, was CMV-positive, and had no GVHD. Some T cells may be transferred from the graft donor. The source was PBMCs, collected after an allogeneic stem cell transplant with a calcineurin inhibitor and methotrexate. The CDR3: CASSSTRRVSNSYEQYF. The DNA for the CDR3 is TGTGCCAGCAGTTCTACCCGGAGGGTTTCAAACTCCTACGAGCAGTACTTC.